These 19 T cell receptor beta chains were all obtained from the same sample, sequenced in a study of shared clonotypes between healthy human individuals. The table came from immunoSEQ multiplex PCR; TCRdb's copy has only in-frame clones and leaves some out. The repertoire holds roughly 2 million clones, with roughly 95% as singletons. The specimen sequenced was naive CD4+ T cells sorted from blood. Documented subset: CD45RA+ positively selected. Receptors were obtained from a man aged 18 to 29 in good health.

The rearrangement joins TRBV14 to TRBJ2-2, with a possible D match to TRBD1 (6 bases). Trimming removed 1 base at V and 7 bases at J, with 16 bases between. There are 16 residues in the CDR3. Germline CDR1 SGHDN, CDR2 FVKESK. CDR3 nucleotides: TGTGCCAGCAGCCAAGTGCTCTCTCTCAGGGGCGGGGAGCTGTTTTTT. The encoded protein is CASSQVLSLRGGELFF.

CDR3 DNA: TGTGCCATCAGTGAGGAACAGGGGCAGACAGATACGCAGTATTTT. It codes for CAISEEQGQTDTQYF. The chain carries TRBV10-3 and TRBJ2-3, with TRBD1 matching 7 bases. There are 15 residues in the CDR3. J was trimmed by 3 bases and V by 2 bases; bases with no gene match: 5. The V gene's germline CDR1 is ENHRY and CDR2 SYGVKD.

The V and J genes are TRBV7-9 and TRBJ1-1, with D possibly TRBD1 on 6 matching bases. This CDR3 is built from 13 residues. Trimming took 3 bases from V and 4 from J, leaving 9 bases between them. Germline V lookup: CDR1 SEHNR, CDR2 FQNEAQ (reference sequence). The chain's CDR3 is CASSLQGSTEAFF. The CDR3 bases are TGTGCCAGCAGCTTGCAGGGGAGCACTGAAGCTTTCTTT.

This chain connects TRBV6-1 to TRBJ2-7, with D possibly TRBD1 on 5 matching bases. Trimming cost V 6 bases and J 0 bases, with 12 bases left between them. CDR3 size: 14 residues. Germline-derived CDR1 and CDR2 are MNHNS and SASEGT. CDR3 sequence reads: CASRPPGISYEQYF. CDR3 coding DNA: TGTGCCAGCAGACCCCCAGGGATCTCCTACGAGCAGTACTTC.

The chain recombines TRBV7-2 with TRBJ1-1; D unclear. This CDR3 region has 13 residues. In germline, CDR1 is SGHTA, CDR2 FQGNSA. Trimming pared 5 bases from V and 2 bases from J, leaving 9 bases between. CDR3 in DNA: TGTGCCAGCAGCAACCCAGTTAACACTGAAGCTTTCTTT. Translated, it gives CASSNPVNTEAFF.

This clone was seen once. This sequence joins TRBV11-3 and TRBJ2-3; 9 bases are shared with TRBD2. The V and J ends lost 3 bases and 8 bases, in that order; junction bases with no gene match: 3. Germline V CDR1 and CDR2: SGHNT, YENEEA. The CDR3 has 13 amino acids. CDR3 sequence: CASSFSSGTTQYF. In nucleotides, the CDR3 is TGTGCCAGCAGCTTTTCTAGCGGGACTACGCAGTATTTT.

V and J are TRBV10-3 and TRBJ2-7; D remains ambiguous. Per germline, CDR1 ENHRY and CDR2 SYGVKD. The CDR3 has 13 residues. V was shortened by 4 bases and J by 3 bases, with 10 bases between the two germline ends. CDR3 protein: CAISVRANYEQYF. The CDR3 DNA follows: TGTGCCATCAGTGTTCGTGCAAACTACGAGCAGTACTTC.

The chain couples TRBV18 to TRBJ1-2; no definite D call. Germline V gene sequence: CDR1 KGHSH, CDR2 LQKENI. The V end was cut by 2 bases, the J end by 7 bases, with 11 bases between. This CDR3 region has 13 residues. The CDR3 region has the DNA TGTGCCAGCTCACCAGGGCAGATCGGTGGCTACACCTTC. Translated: CASSPGQIGGYTF.

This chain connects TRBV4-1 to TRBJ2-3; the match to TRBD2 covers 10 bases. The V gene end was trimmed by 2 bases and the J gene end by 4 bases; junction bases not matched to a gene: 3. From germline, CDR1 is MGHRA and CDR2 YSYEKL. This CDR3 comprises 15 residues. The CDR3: CASSQPGLAPDTQYF. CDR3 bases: TGCGCCAGCAGCCAACCGGGACTAGCGCCAGATACGCAGTATTTT.

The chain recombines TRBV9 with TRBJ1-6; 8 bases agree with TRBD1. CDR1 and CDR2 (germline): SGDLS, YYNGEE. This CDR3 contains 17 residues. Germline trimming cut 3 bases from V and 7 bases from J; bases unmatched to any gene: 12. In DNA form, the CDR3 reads TGTGCCAGCAGCGGCCGACCTCCGGACAGGGAGAATTCACCCCTCCACTTT. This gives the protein CASSGRPPDRENSPLHF.

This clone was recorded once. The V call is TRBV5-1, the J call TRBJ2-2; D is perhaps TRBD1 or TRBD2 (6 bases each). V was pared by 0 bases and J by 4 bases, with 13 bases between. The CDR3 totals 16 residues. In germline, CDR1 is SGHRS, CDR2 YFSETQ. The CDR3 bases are TGCGCCAGCAGCTTGGCCGTCAGGGGAGGCACCGGGGAGCTGTTTTTT. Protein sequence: CASSLAVRGGTGELFF.

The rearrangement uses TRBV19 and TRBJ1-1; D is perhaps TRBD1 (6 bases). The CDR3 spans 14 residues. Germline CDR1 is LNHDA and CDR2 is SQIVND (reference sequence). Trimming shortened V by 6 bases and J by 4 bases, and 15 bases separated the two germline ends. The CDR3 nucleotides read TGTGCCAGTAGGGATACAGGGTCGAGCACTGAAGCTTTCTTT. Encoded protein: CASRDTGSSTEAFF.

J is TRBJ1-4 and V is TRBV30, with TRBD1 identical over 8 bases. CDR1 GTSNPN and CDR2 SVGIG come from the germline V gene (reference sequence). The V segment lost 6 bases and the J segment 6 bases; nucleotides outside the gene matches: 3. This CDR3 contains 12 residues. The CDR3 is CACTGGHEKLFF. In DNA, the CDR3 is TGTGCCTGTACAGGGGGACATGAAAAACTGTTTTTT.

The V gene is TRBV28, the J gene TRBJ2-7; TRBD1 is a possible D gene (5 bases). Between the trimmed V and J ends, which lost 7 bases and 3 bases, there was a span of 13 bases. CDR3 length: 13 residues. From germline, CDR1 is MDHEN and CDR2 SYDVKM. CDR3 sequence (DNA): TGTGCCAGCATTGGGGAAAGGGGCTACGAGCAGTACTTC. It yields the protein CASIGERGYEQYF.

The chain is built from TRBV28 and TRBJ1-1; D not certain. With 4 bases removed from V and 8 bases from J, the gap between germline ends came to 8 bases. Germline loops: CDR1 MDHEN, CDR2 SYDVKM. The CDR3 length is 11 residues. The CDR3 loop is CASSSGPEAFF. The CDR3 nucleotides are TGTGCCAGCAGTTCAGGCCCAGAAGCTTTCTTT.

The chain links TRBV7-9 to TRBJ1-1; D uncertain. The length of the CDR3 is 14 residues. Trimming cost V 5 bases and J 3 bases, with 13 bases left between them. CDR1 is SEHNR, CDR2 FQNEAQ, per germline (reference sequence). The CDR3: CASSTSPDHTEAFF. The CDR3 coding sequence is TGTGCCAGCAGCACCTCTCCCGATCACACTGAAGCTTTCTTT.

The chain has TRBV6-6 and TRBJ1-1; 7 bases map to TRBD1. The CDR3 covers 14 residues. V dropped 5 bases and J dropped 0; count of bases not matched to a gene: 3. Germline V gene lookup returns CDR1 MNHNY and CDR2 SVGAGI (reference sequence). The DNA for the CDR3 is TGTGCCAGCAGTCCCGACAGGGTGAACACTGAAGCTTTCTTT. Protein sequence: CASSPDRVNTEAFF.

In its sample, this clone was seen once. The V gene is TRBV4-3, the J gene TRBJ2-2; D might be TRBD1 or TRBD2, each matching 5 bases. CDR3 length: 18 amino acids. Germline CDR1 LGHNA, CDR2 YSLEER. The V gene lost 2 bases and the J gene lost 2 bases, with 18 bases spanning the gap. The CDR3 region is CASSQLHRGASNTGELFF. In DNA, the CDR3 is TGCGCCAGCAGCCAACTTCATAGAGGGGCCAGCAACACCGGGGAGCTGTTTTTT.

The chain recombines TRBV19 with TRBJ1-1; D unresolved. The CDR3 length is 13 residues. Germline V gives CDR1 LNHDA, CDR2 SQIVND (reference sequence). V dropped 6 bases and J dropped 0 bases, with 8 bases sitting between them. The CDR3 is CASSRTMNTEAFF. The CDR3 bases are TGTGCCAGTAGCCGAACAATGAACACTGAAGCTTTCTTT. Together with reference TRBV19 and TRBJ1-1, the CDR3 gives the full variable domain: DGGITQSPKYLFRKEGQNVTLSCEQNLNHDAMYWYRQDPGQGLRLIYYSQIVNDFQKGDIAEGYSVSREKKESFPLTVTSAQKNPTAFYLCASSRTMNTEAFFGQGTRLTVV.